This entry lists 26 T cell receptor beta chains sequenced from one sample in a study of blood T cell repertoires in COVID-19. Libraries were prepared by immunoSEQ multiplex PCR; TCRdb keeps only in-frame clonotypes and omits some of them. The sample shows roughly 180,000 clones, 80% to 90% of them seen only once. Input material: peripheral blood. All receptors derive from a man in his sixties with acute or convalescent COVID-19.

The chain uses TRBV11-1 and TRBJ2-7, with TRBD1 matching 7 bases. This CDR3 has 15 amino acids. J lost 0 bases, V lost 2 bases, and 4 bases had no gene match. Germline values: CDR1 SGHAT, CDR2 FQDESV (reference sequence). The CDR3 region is CASSLYRDSSYEQYF. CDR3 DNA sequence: TGTGCCAGCAGCTTATACCGGGACAGCTCCTACGAGCAGTACTTC.

As DNA, the CDR3 is TGTGCCAGCAGCCCAGGCTCTTTGGCGGGAGTCCCCGATGAGCAGTTCTTC. This codes for CASSPGSLAGVPDEQFF. The chain carries TRBV7-2 and TRBJ2-1; 7 bases line up with TRBD2. CDR3 size: 17 residues. Germline V gene lookup returns CDR1 SGHTA and CDR2 FQGNSA. V dropped 5 bases and J dropped 8; count of bases not matched to a gene: 18.

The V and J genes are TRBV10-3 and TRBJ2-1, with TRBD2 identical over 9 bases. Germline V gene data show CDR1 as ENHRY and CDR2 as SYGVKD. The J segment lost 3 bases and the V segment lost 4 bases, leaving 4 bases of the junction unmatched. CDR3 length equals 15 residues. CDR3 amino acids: CAISVSGSVYNEQFF. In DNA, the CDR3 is TGTGCCATCAGTGTTAGCGGGAGCGTCTACAATGAGCAGTTCTTC.

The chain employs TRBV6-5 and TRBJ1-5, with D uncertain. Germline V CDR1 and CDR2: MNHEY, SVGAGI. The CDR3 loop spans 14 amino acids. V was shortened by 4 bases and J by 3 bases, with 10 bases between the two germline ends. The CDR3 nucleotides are TGTGCCAGCAGTTCAGGACGGGACAATCAGCCCCAGCATTTT. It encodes CASSSGRDNQPQHF.

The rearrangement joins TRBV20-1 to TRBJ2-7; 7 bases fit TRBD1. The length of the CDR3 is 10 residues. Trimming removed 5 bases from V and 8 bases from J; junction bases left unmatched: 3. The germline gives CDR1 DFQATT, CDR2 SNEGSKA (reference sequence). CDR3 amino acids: CSAGDSKQYF. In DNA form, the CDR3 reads TGCAGTGCTGGGGACAGTAAGCAGTACTTC.

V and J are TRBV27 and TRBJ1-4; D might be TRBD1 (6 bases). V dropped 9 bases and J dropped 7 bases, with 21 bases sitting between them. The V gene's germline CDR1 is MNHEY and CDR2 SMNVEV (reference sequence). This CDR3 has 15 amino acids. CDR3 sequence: CARGTPFRGGEKLFF. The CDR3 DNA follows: TGTGCCAGGGGTACCCCATTTCGAGGGGGTGAAAAACTGTTTTTT.

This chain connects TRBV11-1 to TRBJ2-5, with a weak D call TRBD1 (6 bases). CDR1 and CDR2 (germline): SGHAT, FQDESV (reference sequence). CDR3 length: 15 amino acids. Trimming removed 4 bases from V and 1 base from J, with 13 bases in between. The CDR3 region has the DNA TGTGCCAGCAGCTCACCCGGGACACCCCAAGAGACCCAGTACTTC. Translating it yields CASSSPGTPQETQYF.

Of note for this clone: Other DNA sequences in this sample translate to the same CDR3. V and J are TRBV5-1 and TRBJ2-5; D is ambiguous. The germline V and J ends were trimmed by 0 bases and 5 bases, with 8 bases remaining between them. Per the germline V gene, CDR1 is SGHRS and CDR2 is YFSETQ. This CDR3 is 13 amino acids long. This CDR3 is CASSLGVEETQYF. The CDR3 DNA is TGCGCCAGCAGCTTGGGGGTGGAGGAGACCCAGTACTTC.

The CDR3 region has the DNA TGTGCCAGCAGCTACAGGGGGCAAGGAGGCAATCAGCCCCAGCATTTT. Amino acids: CASSYRGQGGNQPQHF. The chain is built from TRBV5-4 and TRBJ1-5, with 9 positions matching TRBD1. The germline V gene has CDR1 SGHNT and CDR2 YYREEE (reference sequence). This CDR3 has 16 amino acids. V trimming: 3 bases; J trimming: 2 bases; junction bases outside the gene matches: 6.

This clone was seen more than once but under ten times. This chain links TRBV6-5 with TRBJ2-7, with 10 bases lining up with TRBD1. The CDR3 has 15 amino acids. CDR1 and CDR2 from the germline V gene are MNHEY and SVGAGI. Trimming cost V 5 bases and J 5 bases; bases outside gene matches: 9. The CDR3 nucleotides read TGTGCCAGCAGTATTCGACAGGGGGCGAGACACGAGCAGTACTTC. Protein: CASSIRQGARHEQYF.

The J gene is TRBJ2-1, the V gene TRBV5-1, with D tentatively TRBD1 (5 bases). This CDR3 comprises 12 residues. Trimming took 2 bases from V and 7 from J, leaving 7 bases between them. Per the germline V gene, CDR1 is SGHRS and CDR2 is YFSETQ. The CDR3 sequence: CASSLQDNEQFF. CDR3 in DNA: TGCGCCAGCAGCTTACAGGATAATGAGCAGTTCTTC.

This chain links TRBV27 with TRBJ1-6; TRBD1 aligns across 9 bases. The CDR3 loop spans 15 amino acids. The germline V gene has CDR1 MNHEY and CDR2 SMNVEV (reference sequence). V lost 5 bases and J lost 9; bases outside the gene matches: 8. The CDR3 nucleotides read TGTGCCAGCAGTCCCGGACAGGGGATGGGTTCACCCCTCCACTTT. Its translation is CASSPGQGMGSPLHF.

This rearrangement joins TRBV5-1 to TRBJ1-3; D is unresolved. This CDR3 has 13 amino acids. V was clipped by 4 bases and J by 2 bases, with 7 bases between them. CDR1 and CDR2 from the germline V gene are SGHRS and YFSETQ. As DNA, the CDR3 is TGCGCCAGCAGCCTCCAGGCTGGAAACACCATATATTTT. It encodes CASSLQAGNTIYF.

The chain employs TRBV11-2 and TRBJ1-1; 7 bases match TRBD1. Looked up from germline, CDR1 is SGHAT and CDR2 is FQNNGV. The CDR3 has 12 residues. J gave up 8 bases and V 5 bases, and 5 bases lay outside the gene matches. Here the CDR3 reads CASSKDRTEAFF. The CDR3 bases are TGTGCCAGCAGCAAGGACAGGACCGAAGCTTTCTTT.

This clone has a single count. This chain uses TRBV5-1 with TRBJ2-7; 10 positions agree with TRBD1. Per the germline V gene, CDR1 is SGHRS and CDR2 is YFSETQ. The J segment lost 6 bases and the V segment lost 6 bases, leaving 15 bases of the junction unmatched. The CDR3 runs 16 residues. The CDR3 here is CASTTQTGQGMVEQYF. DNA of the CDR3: TGCGCCAGCACTACACAGACGGGACAGGGGATGGTCGAGCAGTACTTC.

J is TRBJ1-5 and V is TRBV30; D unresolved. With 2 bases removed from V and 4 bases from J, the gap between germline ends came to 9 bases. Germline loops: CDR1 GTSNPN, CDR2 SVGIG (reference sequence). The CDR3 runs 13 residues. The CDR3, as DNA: TGTGCCTGGAGTCCCCCAATGAATCAGCCCCAGCATTTT. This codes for CAWSPPMNQPQHF.

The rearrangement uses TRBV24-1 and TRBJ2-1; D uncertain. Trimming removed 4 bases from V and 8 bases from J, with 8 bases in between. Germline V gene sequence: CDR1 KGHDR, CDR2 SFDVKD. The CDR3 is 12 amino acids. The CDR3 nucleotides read TGTGCCACCAGTGACGATACGGATGAGCAGTTCTTC. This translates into CATSDDTDEQFF.

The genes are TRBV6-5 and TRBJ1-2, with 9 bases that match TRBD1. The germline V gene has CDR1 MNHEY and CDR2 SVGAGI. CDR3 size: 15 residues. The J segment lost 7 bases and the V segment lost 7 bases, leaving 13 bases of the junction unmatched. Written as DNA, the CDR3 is TGTGCCAGCAAAAGGGCAGGACAGGGGCCCCCTGGCTACACCTTC. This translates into CASKRAGQGPPGYTF.

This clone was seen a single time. The CDR3 bases are TGTGCCACCAGTGACAAAGGACAGGGGCCCACCGGCTACACCTTC. As protein: CATSDKGQGPTGYTF. The V and J genes are TRBV24-1 and TRBJ1-2; 9 nucleotides align to TRBD1. The CDR3 is 15 residues long. V shed 4 bases, J shed 8 bases, and the junction held 10 bases outside the gene matches. Per germline, CDR1 KGHDR and CDR2 SFDVKD.

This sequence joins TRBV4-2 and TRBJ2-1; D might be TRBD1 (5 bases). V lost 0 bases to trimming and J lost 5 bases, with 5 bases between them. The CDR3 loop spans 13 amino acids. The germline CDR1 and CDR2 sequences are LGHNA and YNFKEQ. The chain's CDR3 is CASSQDRDNEQFF. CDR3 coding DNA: TGTGCCAGCAGCCAAGACAGGGACAATGAGCAGTTCTTC.

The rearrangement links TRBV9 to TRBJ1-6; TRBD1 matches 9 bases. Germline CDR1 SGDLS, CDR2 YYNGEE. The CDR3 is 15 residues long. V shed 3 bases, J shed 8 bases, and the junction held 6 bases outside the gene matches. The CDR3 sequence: CASSERTGEDSPLHF. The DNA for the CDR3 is TGTGCCAGCAGCGAGCGGACAGGGGAGGATTCACCCCTCCACTTT.

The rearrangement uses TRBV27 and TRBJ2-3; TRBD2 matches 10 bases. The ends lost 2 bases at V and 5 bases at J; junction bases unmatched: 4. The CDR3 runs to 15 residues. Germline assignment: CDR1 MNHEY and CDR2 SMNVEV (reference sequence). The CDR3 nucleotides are TGTGCCAGCAGTTTACTAGCGGGAGCGGGAGATACGCAGTATTTT. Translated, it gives CASSLLAGAGDTQYF.

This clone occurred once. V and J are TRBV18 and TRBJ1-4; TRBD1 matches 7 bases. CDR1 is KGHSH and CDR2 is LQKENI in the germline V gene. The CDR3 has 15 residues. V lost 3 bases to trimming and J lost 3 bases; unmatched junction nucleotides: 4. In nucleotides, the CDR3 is TGTGCCAGCTCACCCAGACAGGGTCCTAATGAAAAACTGTTTTTT. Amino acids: CASSPRQGPNEKLFF.

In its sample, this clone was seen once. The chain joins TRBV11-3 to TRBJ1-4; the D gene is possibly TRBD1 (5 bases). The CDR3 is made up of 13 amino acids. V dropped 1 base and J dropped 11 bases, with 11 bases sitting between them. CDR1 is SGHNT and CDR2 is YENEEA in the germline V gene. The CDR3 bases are TGTGCCAGCAGCTTAGCTGGGGGAGGCAAACTGTTTTTT. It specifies CASSLAGGGKLFF.

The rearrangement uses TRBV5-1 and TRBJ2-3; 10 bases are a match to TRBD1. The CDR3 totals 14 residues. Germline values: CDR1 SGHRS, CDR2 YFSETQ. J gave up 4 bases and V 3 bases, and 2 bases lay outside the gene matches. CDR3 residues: CASSWDRGSDTQYF. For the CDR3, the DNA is TGCGCCAGCAGCTGGGACAGGGGATCAGATACGCAGTATTTT. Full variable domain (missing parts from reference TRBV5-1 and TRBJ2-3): KAGVTQTPRYLIKTRGQQVTLSCSPISGHRSVSWYQQTPGQGLQFLFEYFSETQRNKGNFPGRFSGRQFSNSRSEMNVSTLELGDSALYLCASSWDRGSDTQYFGPGTRLTVL.

CDR3 nucleotide sequence: TGCAGCGTTGGAAAACAGACCTCTGACTATGGCTACACCTTC. Residues: CSVGKQTSDYGYTF. This chain joins TRBV29-1 and TRBJ1-2, with unresolved D. The CDR3 length is 14 residues. The germline CDR1 and CDR2 sequences are SQVTM and ANQGSEA. Trimming stripped 4 bases from V and 3 bases from J, with 15 bases between.